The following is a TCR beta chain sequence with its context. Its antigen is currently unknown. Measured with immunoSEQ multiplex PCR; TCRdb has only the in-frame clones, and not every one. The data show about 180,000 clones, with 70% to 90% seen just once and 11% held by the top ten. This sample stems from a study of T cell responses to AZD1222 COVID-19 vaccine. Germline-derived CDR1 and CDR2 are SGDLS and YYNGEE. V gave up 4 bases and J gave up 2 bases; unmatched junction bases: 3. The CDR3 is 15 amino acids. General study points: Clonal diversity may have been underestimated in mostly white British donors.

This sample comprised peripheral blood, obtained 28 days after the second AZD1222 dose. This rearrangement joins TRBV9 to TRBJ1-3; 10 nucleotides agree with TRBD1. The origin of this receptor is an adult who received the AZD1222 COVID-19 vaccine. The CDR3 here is CASSTGQGAGNTIYF. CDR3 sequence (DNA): TGTGCCAGCAGCACCGGACAGGGGGCTGGAAACACCATATATTTT.